What follows describes a single T cell receptor (beta chain). The sample is drawn from a study of shared clonotypes between healthy human individuals. Study background: Per donor, three plates held CD4 naive cells, three held CD4 memory, two held CD8 naive and one held CD8 memory.

Authors' processing steps: Filtering differed for immunoSEQ, which gave only junction sequences without quality scores. Clones were sequenced by immunoSEQ multiplex PCR, and TCRdb holds only the in-frame ones, with some missing. The V and J calls and clone size are taken from that table; D and trimming were inferred from the DNA. The data show roughly 2 million clones, less than 95% seen once. Germline values: CDR1 MNHNS, CDR2 SASEGT. The J segment lost 5 bases and the V segment lost 2 bases, leaving 12 bases of the junction unmatched. The CDR3 has 17 amino acids. Naive CD8 isolation took CD45RO-negative cells positively selected for CCR7 and excluded terminally differentiated effector memory CD45RA+ cells.

The chain combines TRBV6-1 with TRBJ1-5; 7 bases line up with TRBD1. Sequenced sample: naive CD8+ T cells sorted from blood. The TCR was taken from a young man in good health. CDR3 region: CASSEWALGDRYQPQHF. CDR3 nucleotide sequence: TGTGCCAGCAGTGAATGGGCTTTGGGGGACAGATATCAGCCCCAGCATTTT.